These 16 T cell receptor beta chains came from one sample sequenced in a study of PD-1 blockade in classical Hodgkin lymphoma. This table comes from immunoSEQ multiplex PCR, and its TCRdb copy is limited to in-frame clones, with some not included. Here the sample spans about 6,300 clones, 70% to 90% being singletons. Autologous stem cell transplantation was followed by relapse in every patient, and brentuximab vedotin exposure varied. This specimen was peripheral blood mononuclear cells (PBMCs), taken before the second cycle of nivolumab. The source is a human donor with classical Hodgkin lymphoma.

This rearrangement joins TRBV12-5 to TRBJ2-5, with D possibly called TRBD1 or TRBD2 (6 bases each). CDR1 is LGHNT and CDR2 is FRNRAP in the germline V gene. The CDR3 sequence is 16 residues long. V was trimmed by 0 bases and J by 6 bases, leaving 17 bases between them. The CDR3 is CASGLVLQGGCKTQYF. CDR3 bases: TGTGCTAGTGGTTTGGTCCTACAGGGAGGCTGTAAGACCCAGTACTTC.

The chain has TRBV10-3 and TRBJ2-6, with 8 nucleotides matching TRBD1. J lost 2 bases, V lost 6 bases, and 6 bases had no gene match. There are 16 residues in the CDR3. The germline gives CDR1 ENHRY, CDR2 SYGVKD. The CDR3 is CAIRPQGAAGANVLTF. In nucleotides, the CDR3 is TGTGCCATCAGACCGCAGGGGGCGGCTGGGGCCAACGTCCTGACTTTC.

This CDR3 reads CASSYRGGEGEKLFF. The CDR3 nucleotides are TGTGCCAGCAGTTATAGGGGGGGCGAGGGTGAAAAACTGTTTTTT. V usage is TRBV6-6 and J usage is TRBJ1-4; possibly TRBD1 for D (6 bases). Trimming cost V 3 bases and J 7 bases, with 15 bases left between them. Germline lookup yields CDR1 MNHNY and CDR2 SVGAGI (reference sequence). CDR3 length: 15 amino acids.

This clone was seen just once. V gene TRBV21-1 combines with J gene TRBJ2-7; the table assigns TRBD2, which was not confirmed against the DNA. TRBV21-1 is reported as a pseudogene. This CDR3 spans 16 amino acids. The CDR3 is CARVPGGGRGSYEQYV. The CDR3 DNA is TGTGCCAGGGTACCCGGGGGAGGGAGAGGCTCCTACGAGCAGTACGTC.

The sample holds a few counts of this clone. The rearrangement links TRBV18 to TRBJ2-1; D might be TRBD2 (9 bases). The CDR3 is 18 amino acids. Germline values: CDR1 KGHSH, CDR2 LQKENI. V was shortened by 3 bases and J by 9 bases, with 27 bases between the two germline ends. CDR3 nucleotide sequence: TGTGCCAGCTCACCTCACCCTTATCTAGCGGGACAGGCGAGTGAGCAGTTCTTC. Its translation: CASSPHPYLAGQASEQFF.

The genes are TRBV6-1 and TRBJ1-3; D not certain. From germline, CDR1 is MNHNS and CDR2 SASEGT. This CDR3 region has 14 residues. V was pared by 6 bases and J by 8 bases, with 17 bases between. The CDR3 reads CASSTTRERDTIYF. The CDR3 bases are TGTGCCAGCAGCACAACACGTGAGAGGGACACCATATATTTT.

V is TRBV19 and J is TRBJ1-1; no firm D call. The CDR3 is made up of 13 amino acids. Germline CDR1 is LNHDA and CDR2 is SQIVND (reference sequence). Trimming cost V 11 bases and J 2 bases, with 15 bases left between them. The CDR3 coding sequence is TGTGCCGTCTGGCGGAGACAAAACACTGAAGCTTTCTTT. It specifies CAVWRRQNTEAFF.

This clone showed up just once. The V and J genes are TRBV10-2 and TRBJ1-2, with TRBD1 matching over 8 bases. The CDR3 is made up of 14 amino acids. Germline-derived CDR1 and CDR2 are WSHSY and SAAADI. J was trimmed by 4 bases and V by 5 bases; bases with no gene match: 6. The chain's CDR3 is CASSRDRLVYGYTF. CDR3 DNA sequence: TGCGCCAGCAGTCGGGACAGGCTAGTCTATGGCTACACCTTC.

The rearrangement joins TRBV14 to TRBJ2-3; D is perhaps TRBD1 (6 bases). The CDR3 runs 14 residues. V lost 4 bases and J 5 bases, leaving 13 bases between the germline ends. The germline V gene encodes CDR1 SGHDN and CDR2 FVKESK. Here the CDR3 reads CASSLRQAVDTQYF. CDR3 nucleotides: TGTGCCAGCAGCCTCCGACAGGCGGTAGATACGCAGTATTTT.

V gene TRBV18 combines with J gene TRBJ2-2; unclear D gene. Germline V gene lookup returns CDR1 KGHSH and CDR2 LQKENI. The CDR3 is 17 amino acids. V dropped 4 bases and J dropped 1 base, with 16 bases sitting between them. The CDR3 loop reads CASSLNPMSLNTGELFF. CDR3 coding DNA: TGTGCCAGCTCACTCAACCCGATGAGCCTGAACACCGGGGAGCTGTTTTTT.

The chain couples TRBV5-1 to TRBJ2-3; maybe TRBD2 (6 bases). The germline CDR1 and CDR2 sequences are SGHRS and YFSETQ. Deletions cut 2 bases from V and 7 bases from J, with 20 bases between. The CDR3 covers 16 residues. The CDR3 nucleotides are TGCGCCAGCAGCTTAAGGAGTACCGGGACTGCCAATACGCAGTATTTT. Protein product: CASSLRSTGTANTQYF. Full variable domain (remainder filled in from reference TRBV5-1 and TRBJ2-3): KAGVTQTPRYLIKTRGQQVTLSCSPISGHRSVSWYQQTPGQGLQFLFEYFSETQRNKGNFPGRFSGRQFSNSRSEMNVSTLELGDSALYLCASSLRSTGTANTQYFGPGTRLTVL.

The chain employs TRBV6-1 and TRBJ1-1; 7 bases match TRBD1. The germline CDR1 and CDR2 sequences are MNHNS and SASEGT. The CDR3 loop spans 15 amino acids. Trimming removed 4 bases from V and 3 bases from J; junction bases left unmatched: 8. The CDR3 loop reads CASSGGQVPHTEAFF. The CDR3 nucleotides are TGTGCCAGCAGTGGCGGACAGGTGCCCCACACTGAAGCTTTCTTT.

V and J are TRBV5-1 and TRBJ2-3; D ambiguous. The germline gives CDR1 SGHRS, CDR2 YFSETQ. CDR3 length: 14 amino acids. The V and J ends lost 0 bases and 3 bases respectively, with 8 bases between them. CDR3 sequence reads: CASSLVVLTDTQYF. The DNA for the CDR3 is TGCGCCAGCAGCTTGGTGGTCTTAACAGATACGCAGTATTTT.

The V gene is TRBV29-1, the J gene TRBJ1-1; TRBD1 matches 8 bases. The V and J ends lost 7 bases and 3 bases, in that order; junction bases with no gene match: 7. The CDR3 loop spans 13 amino acids. Looked up from germline, CDR1 is SQVTM and CDR2 is ANQGSEA. The CDR3 bases are TGCAGCGCCAGGACAGGGAGGGACACTGAAGCTTTCTTT. Translating gives CSARTGRDTEAFF.

This clone has a single count. This chain joins TRBV9 and TRBJ2-3, with a possible D match to TRBD2 (6 bases). Looked up from germline, CDR1 is SGDLS and CDR2 is YYNGEE. The CDR3 has 19 amino acids. V lost 3 bases, J lost 5 bases, and 28 bases lay in between. The CDR3 protein is CASSGALRRRGEAQDTQYF. The CDR3 nucleotides read TGTGCCAGCAGCGGGGCCCTCAGGAGGAGGGGCGAGGCACAAGATACGCAGTATTTT.

V and J are TRBV7-9 and TRBJ2-1; tentatively, D is TRBD1 (5 bases). The germline gives CDR1 SEHNR, CDR2 FQNEAQ (reference sequence). Trimming took off 2 bases at V and 15 bases at J, with 35 bases between the two ends. The CDR3 covers 19 residues. The CDR3 sequence: CASSLRWVGLTEFAPRTFF. CDR3 DNA: TGTGCCAGCAGCTTAAGATGGGTCGGGTTGACAGAGTTCGCCCCGCGCACGTTCTTC.